A single sample is the source of the 26 T cell receptor beta chains below, sequenced in a study of beta chain features in type 1 diabetes. Sequenced material consisted of expressed TCRB transcripts (all of the isolated RNA was reverse transcribed). Method: immunoSEQ multiplex PCR; TCRdb's copy keeps in-frame clones and lacks some. In the table there are 150,000 to 200,000 clones, 7% to 10% of which are singletons. Material for sequencing was central memory CD4+ T cells from blood. The source of these receptors is a young woman in good health.

The chain carries TRBV10-3 and TRBJ2-1; no clear D. This CDR3 comprises 14 residues. CDR1 ENHRY and CDR2 SYGVKD come from the germline V gene. Trimming shortened V by 4 bases and J by 0 bases, and 7 bases separated the two germline ends. The CDR3 sequence: CAISVSGSYNEQFF. CDR3 coding DNA: TGTGCCATCAGTGTGAGTGGCTCCTACAATGAGCAGTTCTTC.

This chain joins TRBV7-3 and TRBJ2-1; D is undetermined. The germline CDR1 and CDR2 sequences are SGHTA and FQGTGA. V shed 2 bases and J shed 6 bases, with 11 bases lying between them. The CDR3 extends over 14 amino acids. CDR3 loop: CASSLGSSSNEQFF. The CDR3 DNA reads as TGTGCCAGCAGCTTAGGCTCTTCTAGCAATGAGCAGTTCTTC. Combining the CDR3 with reference TRBV7-3 and TRBJ2-1 gives the whole variable domain GAGVSQTPSNKVTEKGKYVELRCDPISGHTALYWYRQSLGQGPEFLIYFQGTGAADDSGLPNDRFFAVRPEGSVSTLKIQRTERGDSAVYLCASSLGSSSNEQFFGPGTRLTVL.

This chain joins TRBV11-2 and TRBJ2-3; no firm D call. There are 13 residues in the CDR3. The germline V gene encodes CDR1 SGHAT and CDR2 FQNNGV. V lost 1 base to trimming and J lost 4 bases, with 6 bases between them. CDR3 loop: CASSLGLADTQYF. For the CDR3, the DNA is TGTGCCAGCAGCTTAGGGCTGGCAGATACGCAGTATTTT. Using reference TRBV11-2 and TRBJ2-3 for the parts outside the CDR3, the full variable domain is EAGVAQSPRYKIIEKRQSVAFWCNPISGHATLYWYQQILGQGPKLLIQFQNNGVVDDSQLPKDRFSAERLKGVDSTLKIQPAKLEDSAVYLCASSLGLADTQYFGPGTRLTVL.

Only a few counts were recorded for this clone. The chain carries TRBV4-2 and TRBJ2-5; 9 bases match TRBD1. The CDR3 is 15 amino acids. From germline, CDR1 is LGHNA and CDR2 YNFKEQ. The V gene end was trimmed by 3 bases and the J gene end by 3 bases; junction bases not matched to a gene: 5. CDR3 in amino acids: CASSHWGQGKETQYF. In DNA form, the CDR3 reads TGTGCCAGCAGCCATTGGGGACAGGGAAAAGAGACCCAGTACTTC.

This clone was detected only a few times. The J gene is TRBJ2-5, the V gene TRBV11-1, with TRBD2 as a possible D gene (5 bases). Germline V gene lookup returns CDR1 SGHAT and CDR2 FQDESV (reference sequence). V was cut by 1 base and J by 5 bases, with 17 bases left in between. There are 16 residues in the CDR3. The chain's CDR3 is CASSLGRNRGFETQYF. Here the CDR3 DNA reads TGTGCCAGCAGCTTAGGCAGGAATCGAGGGTTTGAGACCCAGTACTTC.

CDR3 in DNA: TGTGCCAGCAGACCGGACAATTCTGGGGCCAACGTCCTGACTTTC. It is translated as CASRPDNSGANVLTF. V is TRBV5-4 and J is TRBJ2-6; weak D call: TRBD1 (5 bases). The CDR3 runs 15 residues. Trimming pared 5 bases from V and 1 base from J, leaving 10 bases between. CDR1 SGHNT and CDR2 YYREEE come from the germline V gene (reference sequence).

This rearrangement joins TRBV29-1 to TRBJ2-7; maybe TRBD1 (6 bases). The CDR3 totals 13 residues. Trimming removed 4 bases from V and 3 bases from J, with 13 bases in between. Germline V gives CDR1 SQVTM, CDR2 ANQGSEA. The chain's CDR3 is CSVGAGDRYEQYF. CDR3 DNA: TGCAGCGTTGGGGCAGGGGACCGCTACGAGCAGTACTTC.

This rearrangement joins TRBV30 to TRBJ2-3, with 7 nucleotides matching TRBD1. Germline V gene lookup returns CDR1 GTSNPN and CDR2 SVGIG (reference sequence). V trimming: 4 bases; J trimming: 4 bases; junction bases outside the gene matches: 8. CDR3 size: 14 residues. CDR3 DNA sequence: TGTGCCTGGACGATAGGGGGCGCGTCAGATACGCAGTATTTT. This codes for CAWTIGGASDTQYF.

The rearrangement joins TRBV30 to TRBJ2-1; 8 positions match TRBD2. The CDR3 is made up of 16 amino acids. CDR1 GTSNPN and CDR2 SVGIG come from the germline V gene (reference sequence). V gave up 3 bases and J gave up 3 bases; unmatched junction bases: 10. Here the CDR3 reads CAWSHEGRGVYNEQFF. The CDR3, as DNA: TGTGCCTGGAGCCATGAGGGGCGGGGGGTCTACAATGAGCAGTTCTTC.

CDR3 in amino acids: CASSFSDRASSYEQYF. DNA of the CDR3: TGTGCCAGCAGCTTTTCCGACAGGGCAAGCTCCTACGAGCAGTACTTC. The chain uses TRBV5-4 and TRBJ2-7; 7 nucleotides match TRBD1. Per germline, CDR1 SGHNT and CDR2 YYREEE (reference sequence). The V gene end was trimmed by 2 bases and the J gene end by 0 bases; junction bases not matched to a gene: 8. The CDR3 sequence is 16 residues long.

The DNA for the CDR3 is TGTGCCTGGAGTGTACTGGAGACTACGCAGTTCTTC. Amino acid sequence: CAWSVLETTQFF. The chain uses TRBV30 and TRBJ2-1; tentative D call: TRBD2 (5 bases). The V gene lost 0 bases and the J gene lost 12 bases, with 12 bases spanning the gap. Germline V CDR1 and CDR2: GTSNPN, SVGIG (reference sequence). The CDR3 extends over 12 amino acids.

CDR3 protein: CASSVGMGHHTGELFF. The CDR3 coding sequence is TGTGCCAGCAGCGTGGGGATGGGACACCACACCGGGGAGCTGTTTTTT. The genes are TRBV9 and TRBJ2-2; tentative D call: TRBD1 (6 bases). Between the trimmed V and J ends, which lost 2 bases and 3 bases, there was a span of 14 bases. This CDR3 has 16 residues. Germline V CDR1 and CDR2: SGDLS, YYNGEE.

The chain has TRBV9 and TRBJ2-2; D possibly corresponds to TRBD1 (7 bases). CDR1 is SGDLS, CDR2 YYNGEE, per germline. The CDR3 spans 16 residues. V was clipped by 7 bases and J by 2 bases, with 18 bases between them. The CDR3 coding sequence is TGTGCCAGCGGTAGGAGGGGGACAGCTAACACCGGGGAGCTGTTTTTT. This codes for CASGRRGTANTGELFF.

This clone occurred a few times. The chain joins TRBV4-3 to TRBJ1-2, with D maybe TRBD1 (5 bases). V lost 4 bases and J lost 2, with 11 bases in between. Germline lookup yields CDR1 LGHNA and CDR2 YSLEER. The CDR3 covers 14 residues. Here the CDR3 DNA reads TGCGCCAGCAGCCCAAACGACAGAAACTATGGCTACACCTTC. Protein product: CASSPNDRNYGYTF.

This clone was counted many times. V is TRBV9 and J is TRBJ2-7, with 9 positions matching TRBD2. V lost 4 bases and J lost 7; bases outside the gene matches: 9. The length of the CDR3 is 14 residues. Germline values: CDR1 SGDLS, CDR2 YYNGEE. The chain's CDR3 is CASSPQLAGNEQYF. As DNA, the CDR3 is TGTGCCAGCAGCCCCCAGCTAGCGGGGAATGAGCAGTACTTC.

This chain connects TRBV5-1 to TRBJ2-5; TRBD1 matches at 11 bases. With 4 bases clipped from V and 4 bases from J, the junction kept 6 bases outside the gene matches. Looked up from germline, CDR1 is SGHRS and CDR2 is YFSETQ. This CDR3 spans 15 amino acids. This CDR3 reads CASSVSGTGGETQYF. CDR3 nucleotide sequence: TGCGCCAGCAGCGTCTCCGGGACAGGGGGAGAGACCCAGTACTTC.

In its sample, this clone was seen a few times. As DNA, the CDR3 is TGCGCCAGCAGCTTGGTTGCGGGAACCAATGAGCAGTTCTTC. It is translated as CASSLVAGTNEQFF. The genes are TRBV5-1 and TRBJ2-1; D is possibly TRBD2 (6 bases). The germline gives CDR1 SGHRS, CDR2 YFSETQ. V shed 0 bases and J shed 6 bases, with 10 bases lying between them. The CDR3 loop spans 14 amino acids.

This clone came up a few times. The chain combines TRBV11-3 with TRBJ1-1; D may be TRBD1 (5 bases). The V end lost 4 bases, the J end lost 7 bases, and 10 bases lay between the germline ends. CDR1 SGHNT and CDR2 YENEEA come from the germline V gene. This CDR3 comprises 12 residues. The chain's CDR3 is CASSWEGREAFF. Here the CDR3 DNA reads TGTGCCAGCAGCTGGGAGGGGCGTGAAGCTTTCTTT.

V gene TRBV2 combines with J gene TRBJ2-7; 10 nucleotides match TRBD1. The CDR3 runs 14 residues. V lost 6 bases to trimming and J lost 1 base; unmatched junction nucleotides: 3. CDR1 and CDR2 (germline): SNHLY, FYNNEI. CDR3 DNA sequence: TGTGCCAGCAGGGGACAGGGGATTTCCTACGAGCAGTACTTC. Protein sequence: CASRGQGISYEQYF.

This clone showed up just a few times. V is TRBV4-2 and J is TRBJ1-1; TRBD1 agrees at 7 bases. V shed 2 bases, J shed 1 base, and the junction held 4 bases outside the gene matches. The CDR3 consists of 15 residues. In germline, CDR1 is LGHNA, CDR2 YNFKEQ. The CDR3 region has the DNA TGTGCCAGCAGCCAACTCGGACAGGAGAACACTGAAGCTTTCTTT. It encodes CASSQLGQENTEAFF.

In its sample, this clone was seen a few times. The V call is TRBV30, the J call TRBJ1-1; unclear D gene. CDR3 length: 14 amino acids. From germline, CDR1 is GTSNPN and CDR2 SVGIG (reference sequence). Trimming shortened V by 2 bases and J by 1 base, and 11 bases separated the two germline ends. The DNA of the CDR3 is TGTGCCTGGAGTCACGACTGGTCGAACACTGAAGCTTTCTTT. This codes for CAWSHDWSNTEAFF.

This clone was seen a few times. This sequence joins TRBV7-8 and TRBJ2-7; TRBD1 aligns across 7 bases. Germline V gene data show CDR1 as SGHVS and CDR2 as FQNEAQ. The CDR3 is made up of 14 amino acids. Trimming took 8 bases from V and 3 from J; bases not matched to a gene: 10. The CDR3 DNA follows: TGTGCCAGCCGCCACGAGCAGGGGGTCTACGAGCAGTACTTC. It codes for CASRHEQGVYEQYF.

The chain is built from TRBV7-6 and TRBJ2-1, with D perhaps TRBD1 (6 bases). Trimming took off 5 bases at V and 3 bases at J, with 17 bases between the two ends. CDR1 is SGHVS and CDR2 is FNYEAQ in the germline V gene. This CDR3 spans 16 amino acids. CDR3 protein: CASSIGGLLSYNEQFF. The CDR3 nucleotides read TGTGCCAGCAGCATTGGGGGCTTACTGAGCTACAATGAGCAGTTCTTC. The entire variable domain, with the rest obtained from reference TRBV7-6 and TRBJ2-1, is as follows: GAGVSQSPRYKVTKRGQDVALRCDPISGHVSLYWYRQALGQGPEFLTYFNYEAQQDKSGLPNDRFSAERPEGSISTLTIQRTEQRDSAMYRCASSIGGLLSYNEQFFGPGTRLTVL.

This clone showed up just a few times. The V call is TRBV7-2, the J call TRBJ2-3; D is unclear. Trimming took 6 bases from V and 4 from J, leaving 11 bases between them. Germline V CDR1 and CDR2: SGHTA, FQGNSA. This CDR3 is 13 amino acids long. The CDR3 loop is CASSFAGADTQYF. For the CDR3, the DNA is TGTGCCAGCAGTTTTGCTGGAGCAGATACGCAGTATTTT.

This clone has just a few counts. V is TRBV4-2 and J is TRBJ2-3; 9 bases align to TRBD2. Germline CDR1 is LGHNA and CDR2 is YNFKEQ. The CDR3 has 17 residues. The V segment lost 3 bases and the J segment 0 bases; nucleotides outside the gene matches: 7. CDR3 protein: CASSQLAGGRSTDTQYF. Written as DNA, the CDR3 is TGTGCCAGCAGCCAGTTGGCGGGAGGGCGGAGCACAGATACGCAGTATTTT.

V usage is TRBV9 and J usage is TRBJ1-2; no definite D call. V lost 0 bases and J lost 5, with 11 bases in between. This CDR3 spans 14 amino acids. Germline values: CDR1 SGDLS, CDR2 YYNGEE. The CDR3 region has the DNA TGTGCCAGCAGCGTAGATCCGGGAAATTATGGCTACACCTTC. Its protein is CASSVDPGNYGYTF.